This TCR beta chain was sequenced for a study of blood T cell repertoires in COVID-19. Study background: Samples taken during acute and convalescent COVID-19 were collected in the United States, Italy and Spain. Sample material is recorded as cDNA or gDNA derived from T cells, B-cell-depleted T cells, or PBMCs.

Germline assignment: CDR1 SEHNR and CDR2 FQNEAQ (reference sequence). This CDR3 is built from 13 residues. V was cut by 7 bases and J by 10 bases, with 19 bases left in between. In the authors' workflow: Quantification of nucleated cells was approximated via reference gene primer amplification. TCRdb keeps only in-frame clones here, not all; method: immunoSEQ multiplex PCR. The V and J calls and clone size are taken from that table; D and trimming were inferred from the DNA. Found here are about 62,000 clones, approximately 90% of them singletons; the top ten hold under 4.5%. This clonotype was obtained from a human donor in a cohort sampled during active COVID-19. The sequenced sample was peripheral blood. The V and J genes are TRBV7-9 and TRBJ1-1; no clear D gene. The CDR3, as DNA: TGTGCCAGCAAACCGGGATTAAGTTTAGGAGCTTTCTTT. Translated: CASKPGLSLGAFF.